The 4 T cell receptor beta chains below all came from one sample that was sequenced in a study of cytomegalovirus exposure and HLA in healthy donors. Assay: immunoSEQ multiplex PCR; the TCRdb copy retains only in-frame clones and omits some. Among about 200,000 clones listed, 70% to 85% were seen once. Sequencing used PBMCs. These receptors were collected from a woman aged 25 to 39 in good health and CMV-seropositive.

The chain has TRBV7-9 and TRBJ2-7; 9 nucleotides match TRBD1. The germline CDR1 and CDR2 sequences are SEHNR and FQNEAQ (reference sequence). The CDR3 has 13 residues. J lost 7 bases, V lost 5 bases, and 6 bases had no gene match. This CDR3 is CASSPQGAGEQYF. In DNA form, the CDR3 reads TGTGCCAGCAGCCCACAGGGGGCAGGGGAGCAGTACTTC.

This CDR3 is CSVELSEKLFF. In nucleotides, the CDR3 is TGCAGCGTTGAATTGTCAGAAAAACTGTTTTTT. The chain is built from TRBV29-1 and TRBJ1-4; D is undetermined. Between the trimmed V and J ends, which lost 2 bases and 8 bases, there was a span of 6 bases. Germline CDR1 is SQVTM and CDR2 is ANQGSEA. The CDR3 has 11 amino acids.

The chain is built from TRBV30 and TRBJ1-4, with 7 bases that match TRBD1. CDR1 is GTSNPN and CDR2 is SVGIG in the germline V gene (reference sequence). This CDR3 is 15 amino acids long. V was clipped by 2 bases and J by 0 bases; unmatched bases: 3. CDR3 loop: CAWSIGTATNEKLFF. The CDR3 nucleotides are TGTGCCTGGAGTATCGGGACAGCAACTAATGAAAAACTGTTTTTT.

This clone was detected once. Here the CDR3 DNA reads TGTGCCAGCACCCCCGACAGGGTAATCTACGAGCAGTACTTC. It is translated as CASTPDRVIYEQYF. The chain uses TRBV2 and TRBJ2-7; 7 nucleotides agree with TRBD1. Germline assignment: CDR1 SNHLY and CDR2 FYNNEI. The CDR3 spans 14 residues. J gave up 3 bases and V 7 bases, and 9 bases lay outside the gene matches.